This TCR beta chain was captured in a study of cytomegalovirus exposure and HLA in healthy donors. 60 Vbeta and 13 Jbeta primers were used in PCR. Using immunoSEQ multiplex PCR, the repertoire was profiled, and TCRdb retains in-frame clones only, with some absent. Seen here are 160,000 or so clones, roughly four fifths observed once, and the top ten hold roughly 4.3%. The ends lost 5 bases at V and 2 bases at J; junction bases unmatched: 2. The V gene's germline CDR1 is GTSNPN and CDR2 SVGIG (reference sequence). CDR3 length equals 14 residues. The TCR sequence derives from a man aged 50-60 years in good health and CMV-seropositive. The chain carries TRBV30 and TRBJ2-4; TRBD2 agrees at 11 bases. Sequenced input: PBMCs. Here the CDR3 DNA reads TGTGCCTGGTCTAGCGGGAGGACCAAAAACATTCAGTACTTC. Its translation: CAWSSGRTKNIQYF.